A single sample gave rise to the 7 T cell receptor beta chains below, sequenced in a study of blood T cell repertoires in COVID-19. Profiling relied on immunoSEQ multiplex PCR, and the TCRdb table lists in-frame clones only, not all of them. The repertoire consists of approximately 240,000 clones, with under 85% occurring once and the leading ten covering less than 6.5%. The sequenced sample was peripheral blood. The receptor source for this set is a human donor in a cohort sampled during active COVID-19.

The chain couples TRBV15 to TRBJ1-1; D gene unclear. The germline V gene has CDR1 LNHNV and CDR2 YYDKDF (reference sequence). This CDR3 has 14 amino acids. Trimming left V 1 base short and J 5 bases short, with 11 bases between. The CDR3 is CATSRVAPRTEAFF. The CDR3 nucleotides read TGTGCCACCAGCAGAGTGGCCCCGCGGACTGAAGCTTTCTTT.

The gene calls are TRBV19 and TRBJ1-1; D is undetermined. Per germline, CDR1 LNHDA and CDR2 SQIVND (reference sequence). The CDR3 consists of 15 residues. V gave up 5 bases and J gave up 3 bases, with 16 bases separating them. The CDR3 sequence: CASSVGRFDYTEAFF. The CDR3 region has the DNA TGTGCCAGTAGTGTCGGCAGATTTGACTACACTGAAGCTTTCTTT. Based on the CDR3 plus reference TRBV19 and TRBJ1-1, the full variable domain is DGGITQSPKYLFRKEGQNVTLSCEQNLNHDAMYWYRQDPGQGLRLIYYSQIVNDFQKGDIAEGYSVSREKKESFPLTVTSAQKNPTAFYLCASSVGRFDYTEAFFGQGTRLTVV.

This clone came up a few times. The rearrangement uses TRBV10-3 and TRBJ2-7; 9 nucleotides agree with TRBD2. The germline CDR1 and CDR2 sequences are ENHRY and SYGVKD. The CDR3 contains 13 residues. J was trimmed by 0 bases and V by 8 bases; bases with no gene match: 2. The CDR3 region has the DNA TGTGCCATCTCGACTAGCGGCTCCTACGAGCAGTACTTC. Protein product: CAISTSGSYEQYF.

The rearrangement uses TRBV6-5 and TRBJ2-7, with D possibly being TRBD1 (5 bases). Trimming cost V 2 bases and J 1 base, with 6 bases left between them. Germline CDR1 is MNHEY and CDR2 is SVGAGI. This CDR3 comprises 13 residues. CDR3: CASSYRGSYEQYF. The CDR3 DNA follows: TGTGCCAGCAGTTACAGGGGATCCTACGAGCAGTACTTC.

The chain joins TRBV28 to TRBJ1-2; 9 nucleotides align to TRBD1. The length of the CDR3 is 16 residues. The V gene's germline CDR1 is MDHEN and CDR2 SYDVKM. After removal of 5 bases from V and 4 bases from J, the junction contained 11 bases not matched to a gene. CDR3 nucleotides: TGTGCCAGCAGTCTCATCTCCGGGACAGGGATCTATGGCTACACCTTC. It specifies CASSLISGTGIYGYTF.

This clone was seen just once. This chain links TRBV5-6 with TRBJ2-7, with D possibly TRBD2 on 6 matching bases. The CDR3 runs 15 residues. Trimming removed 1 base from V and 6 bases from J, with 17 bases in between. CDR1 is SGHDT, CDR2 YYEEEE, per germline. The chain's CDR3 is CASSLRSGRFGEQYF. The CDR3 DNA follows: TGTGCCAGCAGCTTGAGGTCAGGGAGGTTTGGCGAGCAGTACTTC. The entire variable domain, with the rest obtained from reference TRBV5-6 and TRBJ2-7, is as follows: DAGVTQSPTHLIKTRGQQVTLRCSPKSGHDTVSWYQQALGQGPQFIFQYYEEEERQRGNFPDRFSGHQFPNYSSELNVNALLLGDSALYLCASSLRSGRFGEQYFGPGTRLTVT.

This clone was observed a few times. The rearrangement uses TRBV6-5 and TRBJ2-1, with 9 bases that match TRBD2. The CDR3 covers 14 residues. The V segment lost 6 bases and the J segment 7 bases; nucleotides outside the gene matches: 7. Germline values: CDR1 MNHEY, CDR2 SVGAGI. The CDR3 coding sequence is TGTGCCAGCAGCGGCGGGAGGGCCAGGAATGAGCAGTTCTTC. It yields the protein CASSGGRARNEQFF.